Listed here is a single TCR beta chain. Its recognized antigen is unknown. No much larger clone is present one base from it, and per-base qualities are unavailable. The cohort was made up of about 670 healthy bone marrow donors. At the time of sampling, every cohort member was nominally healthy, though immune exposures that went unrecorded were likely present. The donor tested CMV seronegative, placing the donor among the 350 or so seronegative members of the cohort. Each donor provided a peripheral blood sample, and peripheral blood mononuclear cells were used for TCR beta sequencing. Genomic DNA was extracted from the blood cell samples with the Qiagen DNeasy Blood Extraction Kit. This sample stems from a study of cytomegalovirus exposure and HLA in healthy donors (dated by TCRdb to the late 2010s). At the level of the whole study: An earlier analysis of roughly 610 of the donors reported around 280 Gb of sequence data and roughly 120 million unique TCR beta sequences obtained from around 190 million T cells. An early release that covered about 600 HLA-typed donors contained about 300 gigabases of sequencing data and 80 million or so unique TCR sequences. Among the approximately 420 genotyped donors, around 81% belonged to the genetic ancestry cluster associated with self-reported Caucasian donors. The study was designed to test whether signatures of past pathogen exposure could be identified by cataloging public T cell receptors. The study used immunosequencing to profile the T cell repertoires of approximately 650 subjects and linked those repertoires to cytomegalovirus serostatus. A separate validation cohort of 90 to 150 different subjects was used in addition to the approximately 700-subject first cohort. To predict cytomegalovirus infection status, the study combined high-throughput TCR immunosequencing, statistical association of individual TCRs with disease status, and machine learning. A later analysis re-examined previously published TCR beta repertoires from just over 650 donors and added high-resolution HLA genotyping to investigate patterns of TCR occurrence. The later analysis used no new phenotypic data to find candidate immune exposures, relying instead on TCR beta sequences and their occurrence across donors. An earlier analysis of around 540 of the donors applied high-throughput TCR beta sequencing to assess whether each TCR beta V gene segment acted as functional or pseudogenic. Donor age, sex, ethnicity and CMV serostatus were collected together with the repertoire data. A later genetic analysis used genome-wide SNP genotypes for about 65% of the 666 donors, treating that subset as a discovery cohort. All discovery cohort repertoires had been generated on a single sequencing platform. HLA typing included class I and class II loci at four-digit resolution. Typing coverage varied by locus: about 620-640 donors for A, B, C, DRB1 and DQB1; about 520 for DQA1; nearly 610 for DPA1; 450 to 480 for DPB1. Four to six DR-DQ haplotypes were handled as single units for association and clustering, since linkage in the cohort was strong. Among 300 to 500 genotyped donors of the cohort, an average of approximately 240,000 unique TCR beta nucleotide sequences was sequenced per donor, of which 15% to 20% were non-productive.

Results and caveats for the whole study, not just this receptor: Presence/absence analyses assumed roughly uniform sequencing depth across donors, an assumption that may not hold. When HLA alleles, especially DR and DQ, strongly co-occurred, TCR associations were difficult to assign to individual alleles. Linkage disequilibrium might explain the correlated functional status among segregating V segments, but an unknown experimental factor could not be excluded. The classifier was reported to diagnose cytomegalovirus status with high specificity and sensitivity in both the original and validation cohorts. In a later analysis, TCR association rates were found to vary across HLA loci, with the most associated TCRs seen for DRB1 alleles and the fewest for HLA-C alleles. A further reported finding was that TCR beta sequences accurately predicted the HLA-A and HLA-B alleles for most subjects in the first cohort. Only TCR beta chains were sequenced in this cohort, and the absence of alpha or paired-chain data limited detectable features. Because the 87-base-pair reads could not distinguish some IMGT-functional V segments, including TRBV6-2 and TRBV6-3, those segments were excluded. In a later analysis, HLA-associated TCR beta chains were found to be more clonally expanded and to have lower generation probabilities than equally common non-associated chains. V-gene and J-gene trimming of TCR beta chains was associated with a missense DCLRE1C variant in a later genetic analysis, and the association was replicated in an independent cohort. The only immune exposure information available for the cohort was CMV serostatus. According to the authors, the approach could potentially be generalized to other disease states and immunological phenotypes. Specific HLA alleles were associated with roughly 16,000 TCR beta sequences at a false discovery rate of 0.05 in a later analysis. According to a later analysis, parvovirus B19, influenza, CMV and Epstein-Barr virus appeared linked to several top co-occurrence clusters. Roughly 17 rarely observed V segments, including chromosome 9 orphons, were excluded from the earlier analysis of some 590 of the donors because counts were too low. Three of the identified cytomegalovirus-associated TCR beta chains were confirmed in vitro to be specific for cytomegalovirus antigens. The study listed 150 to 200 TCR beta chains as associated with cytomegalovirus. The sequencing pipeline was judged likely to have produced a cluster of highly shared sequence variants as a technical artifact. Most CMV-associated TCR beta chains appeared to be HLA-restricted in a later analysis, and the HLA associations seemed to be driven largely by CMV exposure. An earlier analysis of approximately 600 of the donors showed that most TCR beta V segments appeared in productive rearrangements either about 87% or about 30% of the time, which broadly matched IMGT annotations. Most TCR sequences were observed very rarely across donors, whereas some public TCRs were present in many individuals. A later genetic analysis reported fewer N-insertions in productive TCRs among donors in an Asian-associated ancestry cluster than the roughly 640-donor mean. HLA typing was unavailable for some donors at each locus, so association tests used only the typed subset.

Clipping removes 7 bases from V and 7 bases from J, with 9 as the unmatched junction base count. The CDR3, from cysteine to phenylalanine, totals 13 residues. The sequence is cut down to CDR3 DNA, 39 bases in frame from base 1. Via the germline V gene, CDR1 is MDHEN and CDR2 SYDVKM. The library was built by means of the immunoSEQ multiplex PCR assay. For the multiplex PCR, a mixture combining 60 forward primers for TCR Vbeta segments and 13 reverse primers for TCR Jbeta segments was used. A multiplex PCR assay on genomic DNA amplified the CDR3 region of rearranged TCR beta genes. On the Illumina HiSeq System, the amplified TCR beta libraries were sequenced as 87-base-pair reads. Regarding the original processing steps: Across the 640 or so repertoires, a later analysis counted roughly 77 million unique TCR beta chains, about 10 million of which were shared by at least two donors. Raw reads were error-corrected and collapsed into unique sequences by a nearest-neighbor algorithm in which closely related sequences were merged to remove PCR and sequencing errors. CDR3 sequences were aligned to IMGT reference sequences to assign V, D and J gene segments. For a sequence to be retained, a match of at least six nucleotides to both a V gene segment and a J gene segment was required. A rearrangement counted as productive if the CDR3 had no stop codons and remained in frame with V and J, and every other rearrangement counted as non-productive. CDR3 was defined by IMGT convention, running from the second conserved V-encoded cysteine to the conserved J-encoded phenylalanine. The earlier analysis of approximately 500 of the donors excluded sequences that lacked an unambiguous match to a single V gene segment. In an earlier analysis of approximately 590 of the donors, a V segment was called functional when productive rearrangements were above 56.7%, and segregating when the standard deviation between donors exceeded 5%. A statistical classification framework was built for diagnosing cytomegalovirus status from the catalog of TCR beta chain sequences. In a later analysis, TCR nucleotide sequences were compared against IMGT/GENE-DB human TR gene sequences so that V and J genes could be assigned. A later analysis assigned CDR3 sequences and most-parsimonious VDJ recombination scenarios with the TCRdist pipeline. In a later analysis, each TCR beta chain was defined by its CDR3 amino acid sequence together with its V-gene family, and reads without a unique V-gene family were excluded. A later analysis removed 550 to 700 highly shared, low-generation-probability nucleotide sequences to deal with suspected cross-contamination and a sequencing artifact. For each public chain, a later analysis derived a clonal expansion index from normalized ranks of inferred template counts within each repertoire. Generation probabilities in a later analysis came from a VDJ recombination model fitted to out-of-frame rearrangements, and those results were checked against IGoR. Hypergeometric tests were used in a later analysis to score TCR-TCR, TCR-HLA and TCR-CMV co-occurrence, with a repertoire-size bias correction applied to the TCR pairs. A later analysis estimated false discovery rates by permuting HLA or CMV assignments 20 times. In a later analysis, co-occurring TCRs were grouped with DBSCAN, and TCRdist sequence similarity was added when clustering was performed within HLA-allele-positive subsets. For co-occurrence clustering, repertoires with fewer than 30,000 or more than 120,000 public chains were excluded, along with a handful of repertoires with anomalous nucleotide sharing. TCRdb took over this immuneACCESS table, retaining in-frame rearrangements with V and J assigned. Such tables are incomplete; in checked studies, under half of the missing clones stem from an unresolved V gene, and the remainder is unexplained. V, J and clone size reflect that table, while D and trimming were determined from the DNA. In all, the sample holds approximately 120,000 clones, and around three quarters of those were seen once. 3% to 4% of the sample is taken by the ten largest.

This sequence uses TRBV28 and TRBJ1-1, with 7 bases matching TRBD1. Sequenced: PBMCs. This receptor was obtained from a woman between 50 and 59 years old in good health and CMV-seronegative. The sequenced DNA: TGTGCCAGCATCCCGGGGTCAGGGGGTGAAGCTTTCTTT. Its product reads: CASIPGSGGEAFF.